Detailed here is one TCR beta chain. Its antigen is not identified. This entry is derived from a study of T-cell memory formation after mild COVID-19. TCRdb redid the calling of the 5' RACE reads with MiXCR, one entry per CDR3 protein. The data hold just under 150,000 distinct CDR3 sequences, with roughly a fifth observed a single time. General observations from the study: While clones contracting from day 15 to 85 were balanced between CD4 and CD8, later expanders leaned CD4+.

The ends were cut back, 4 bases at V and 8 bases at J, with 11 bases in the middle. The germline V gene encodes CDR1 MNHNY and CDR2 SVGAGI (reference sequence). CDR3 size: 12 residues. Input material: PBMCs or a T cell subset sorted from them (not recorded which). The sequence came from an adult woman who had mild COVID-19 (a few samples of this study predate the infection). Cell type and time point are not known. The chain has TRBV6-6 and TRBJ1-2; D is undetermined. The CDR3 DNA reads as TGTGCCAGCAGTTCGGGCCCAGAAGGCTACACCTTC. This sequence encodes CASSSGPEGYTF.